This T cell receptor (beta chain) was sequenced during a study of shared clonotypes between healthy human individuals. Study in general: The donors, a couple of women and a few men, were aged 18 to 49.

Note on this clone: Its antigen remains unknown.

The study, taken as a whole, reports: Relative to their counterparts shared across all four donors, non-shared clonotypes exhibited diminished generation probabilities.

The V end lost 3 bases, the J end lost 2 bases, and 10 bases lay between the germline ends. The CDR3 is made up of 14 amino acids. CDR1 SGHRS and CDR2 YFSETQ come from the germline V gene. Caucasian adults residing in Nashville, Tennessee made up all the donors. CD45RA+ naive and CD45RA-negative memory subsets were separated from CD4+ cells. TCRdb's copy holds only in-frame clones and misses some; the assay was immunoSEQ multiplex PCR. The data contain hundreds of thousands of clones, about 80% of them seen just once; the ten biggest clones take up 1.5% to 2%. The sequence was obtained from a woman under 40 in good health. Sequenced: memory CD4+ T cells sorted from blood. This sample's subset: CD45RA-negative fraction. V and J are TRBV5-1 and TRBJ2-3; D is unresolved. The CDR3 protein is CASSSGLLTDTQYF. CDR3 DNA sequence: TGCGCCAGCAGCTCGGGCCTCCTCACAGATACGCAGTATTTT.